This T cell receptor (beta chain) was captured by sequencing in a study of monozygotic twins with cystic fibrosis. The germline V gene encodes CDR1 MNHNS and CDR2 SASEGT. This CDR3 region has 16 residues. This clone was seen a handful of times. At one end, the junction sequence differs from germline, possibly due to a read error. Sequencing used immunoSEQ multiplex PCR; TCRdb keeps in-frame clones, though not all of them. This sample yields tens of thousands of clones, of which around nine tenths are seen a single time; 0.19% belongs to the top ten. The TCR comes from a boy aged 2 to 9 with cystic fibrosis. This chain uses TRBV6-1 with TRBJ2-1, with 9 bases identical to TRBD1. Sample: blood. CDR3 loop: CASREDRGTSYNEQFF. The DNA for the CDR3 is TGTGCCAGCAGGGAAGACAGGGGGACGTCCTACAATGAGCAGTTCTTC.